The 23 T cell receptor beta chains given below trace back to one sample, sequenced in a study of spatial heterogeneity in lung cancer. TCRdb used MiXCR to reprocess the 5' RACE reads, holding one entry per CDR3 protein. The data show some 23,000 distinct CDR3 sequences, 5.5% to 7% seen once. Time point in this sample: sample taken at primary tumor resection. TCRs were sequenced from unsorted whole RNA of tumor, nontumor lung or PBMC. The sample was PBMCs, taken at surgery. All receptors derive from a male donor with early-stage non-small cell lung cancer.

This chain joins TRBV7-2 and TRBJ2-5; D might be TRBD2 (6 bases). Between the trimmed V and J ends, which lost 4 bases and 2 bases, there was a span of 11 bases. This CDR3 is built from 14 residues. Germline V lookup: CDR1 SGHTA, CDR2 FQGNSA. The CDR3 loop reads CASSWEAVQETQYF. CDR3 DNA sequence: TGTGCCAGCAGCTGGGAGGCTGTACAAGAGACCCAGTACTTC.

The V and J genes are TRBV6-1 and TRBJ1-2, with D uncertain. The V and J ends lost 0 bases and 1 base respectively, with 6 bases between them. This CDR3 contains 14 residues. Germline CDR1 reads MNHNS; CDR2 reads SASEGT. As DNA, the CDR3 is TGTGCCAGCAGTGAAGCGGGCAGTAACTATGGCTACACCTTC. Translating it yields CASSEAGSNYGYTF.

CDR3 in DNA: TGCAGTGCTGAACGAAGGACAGGTTCGATGAACACTGAAGCTTTCTTT. It codes for CSAERRTGSMNTEAFF. The genes are TRBV20-1 and TRBJ1-1; 7 nucleotides line up with TRBD1. Unmatched junction bases numbered 12, after V lost 5 bases and J lost 0 bases. CDR1 DFQATT and CDR2 SNEGSKA come from the germline V gene (reference sequence). The CDR3 length is 16 residues.

Remarks on this clonotype: A read error may produce the germline difference seen at one junction end. The chain links TRBV7-7 to TRBJ2-7; a weak D match, TRBD2 (6 bases). The length of the CDR3 is 13 residues. Germline CDR1 is SSHAT and CDR2 is FNYEAQ (reference sequence). The CDR3, as DNA: TGTGCTAGCAGCTTAGGGGACTGGGCCGAGCAGTACTTC. This codes for CASSLGDWAEQYF.

This clonotype has a count of ten or more. The chain links TRBV15 to TRBJ2-3, with 9 bases lining up with TRBD2. Losses at the gene ends were 0 bases for V and 7 bases for J; bases not matched to a gene: 8. This CDR3 is built from 16 residues. Germline CDR1 is LNHNV and CDR2 is YYDKDF (reference sequence). In DNA, the CDR3 is TGTGCCACCAGCAGAGACCCTAGCGGGGCTGTCAATACGCAGTATTTT. Its translation: CATSRDPSGAVNTQYF.

This clonotype was counted at least ten times. The chain is built from TRBV9 and TRBJ1-1, with TRBD1 matching over 8 bases. V shed 4 bases and J 1 base; nucleotides not matched to a gene: 6. Germline CDR1 SGDLS, CDR2 YYNGEE. The CDR3 loop spans 15 amino acids. The CDR3 sequence: CASSKQGDWNTEAFF. CDR3 coding DNA: TGTGCCAGCAGCAAACAGGGGGACTGGAACACTGAAGCTTTCTTT.

This clonotype was counted many times. At one end, the junction sequence differs from germline, possibly due to a read error. The gene calls are TRBV2 and TRBJ1-5; D gene uncertain. This CDR3 region has 14 residues. Germline CDR1 and CDR2: SNHLY and FYNNEI. This chain's CDR3 is CASREDPGVQPQHF. The CDR3 DNA reads TGTGCCAGCAGAGAAGACCCAGGAGTTCAGCCCCAGCATTTT.

With regard to this clonotype: A much larger clone lies a single base off, so this may be a read error. This chain links TRBV4-2 with TRBJ2-7, with D possibly matching TRBD2 (6 bases). The CDR3 contains 12 residues. Germline CDR1 reads LGHNA; CDR2 reads YNFKEQ. For the CDR3, the DNA is TGTGTCAGCAGCCGGGGCGGGAACGAGCAGTACTTC. It yields the protein CVSSRGGNEQYF.

This clonotype was found many times. The J gene is TRBJ1-4, the V gene TRBV19; D may be TRBD1 (5 bases). This CDR3 region has 13 residues. V lost 5 bases, J lost 8 bases, and 12 bases lay in between. In germline, CDR1 is LNHDA, CDR2 SQIVND (reference sequence). CDR3 nucleotides: TGTGCCAGTAGTGGGACGGCCCGGGAAAAACTGTTTTTT. Translating it yields CASSGTAREKLFF.

This clonotype was counted ten times or more. This sequence joins TRBV15 and TRBJ1-4; unclear D gene. This CDR3 has 12 amino acids. Germline values: CDR1 LNHNV, CDR2 YYDKDF (reference sequence). Trimming stripped 3 bases from V and 3 bases from J, with 2 bases between. CDR3 in DNA: TGTGCCACCAGCAGCGCTAATGAAAAACTGTTTTTT. It yields the protein CATSSANEKLFF.

This clonotype was counted many times. J is TRBJ2-2 and V is TRBV6-1; perhaps TRBD1 as D (6 bases). With 4 bases removed from V and 6 bases from J, the gap between germline ends came to 18 bases. The CDR3 loop spans 16 amino acids. Germline CDR1 reads MNHNS; CDR2 reads SASEGT. CDR3 sequence reads: CASSAGTSTVAGELFF. The CDR3 nucleotides are TGTGCCAGCAGTGCCGGGACATCAACGGTCGCCGGGGAGCTGTTTTTT.

This clonotype was seen at least ten times. J is TRBJ2-1 and V is TRBV3-1; D unresolved. Germline V gene sequence: CDR1 LGHDT, CDR2 YNNKEL (reference sequence). V dropped 0 bases and J dropped 4 bases, with 7 bases sitting between them. This CDR3 spans 14 amino acids. CDR3 sequence: CASSQDPQYNEQFF. As DNA, the CDR3 is TGTGCCAGCAGCCAAGATCCCCAGTACAATGAGCAGTTCTTC.

In its sample, this clonotype was seen many times. The chain links TRBV25-1 to TRBJ2-1; 7 nucleotides agree with TRBD2. Trimming cost V 2 bases and J 10 bases; bases outside gene matches: 8. The CDR3 totals 14 residues. Per germline, CDR1 MGHDK and CDR2 SYGVNS. The CDR3 coding sequence is TGTGCCAGCAGTGAACGCCTGCGGGGGAGGGAGCAGTTCTTC. This codes for CASSERLRGREQFF.

This clonotype was observed many times. The chain uses TRBV5-1 and TRBJ2-6; tentative D call: TRBD1 (5 bases). V gave up 0 bases and J gave up 2 bases, with 15 bases separating them. The CDR3 runs to 18 residues. CDR1 and CDR2 (germline): SGHRS, YFSETQ. This chain's CDR3 is CASSLVAGSVPGANVLTF. CDR3 coding DNA: TGCGCCAGCAGCTTGGTTGCAGGGTCCGTCCCTGGGGCCAACGTCCTGACTTTC. Full variable domain (outside the CDR3, taken from reference TRBV5-1 and TRBJ2-6): KAGVTQTPRYLIKTRGQQVTLSCSPISGHRSVSWYQQTPGQGLQFLFEYFSETQRNKGNFPGRFSGRQFSNSRSEMNVSTLELGDSALYLCASSLVAGSVPGANVLTFGAGSRLTVL.

This clonotype has at least ten counts. The gene calls are TRBV28 and TRBJ1-1; perhaps TRBD1 as D (5 bases). Germline CDR1 reads MDHEN; CDR2 reads SYDVKM. V was trimmed by 2 bases and J by 5 bases, leaving 9 bases between them. The CDR3 length is 13 residues. CDR3: CASSLKGRTEAFF. CDR3 nucleotides: TGTGCCAGCAGTTTAAAGGGGCGGACTGAAGCTTTCTTT.

This sequence joins TRBV5-1 and TRBJ1-1; D unresolved. Trimming shortened V by 1 base and J by 1 base, and 11 bases separated the two germline ends. Germline assignment: CDR1 SGHRS and CDR2 YFSETQ. CDR3 length: 15 residues. Written as DNA, the CDR3 is TGCGCCAGCAGCTTGCGCCTCTCAGAGAACACTGAAGCTTTCTTT. It is translated as CASSLRLSENTEAFF.

This clonotype was detected ten times or more. The V call is TRBV7-8, the J call TRBJ1-2; D is perhaps TRBD1 (5 bases). The CDR3 is made up of 14 amino acids. Between the trimmed V and J ends, which lost 1 base and 6 bases, there was a span of 12 bases. Germline values: CDR1 SGHVS, CDR2 FQNEAQ. The CDR3 spells CASSLVQGGHGYTF. CDR3 DNA sequence: TGTGCCAGCAGCTTAGTTCAGGGCGGCCATGGCTACACCTTC.

By share of the sample, this clonotype is medium-sized. V and J are TRBV7-2 and TRBJ1-2; weak D call: TRBD1 (5 bases). The ends were cut back, 4 bases at V and 6 bases at J, with 24 bases in the middle. From germline, CDR1 is SGHTA and CDR2 FQGNSA. The CDR3 covers 17 residues. CDR3 sequence reads: CASSSDFSGLGADGYTF. DNA of the CDR3: TGTGCCAGCAGCTCTGATTTCTCGGGGCTTGGAGCTGATGGCTACACCTTC.

There are a few counts of this clonotype. The chain is built from TRBV20-1 and TRBJ2-1; 11 bases fit TRBD2. The CDR3 is 16 residues long. V trimming: 3 bases; J trimming: 1 base; junction bases outside the gene matches: 5. The germline gives CDR1 DFQATT, CDR2 SNEGSKA (reference sequence). The CDR3 DNA reads as TGCAGTGCTAGTCGTAGCGGGAGGGCGTCCTACAATGAGCAGTTCTTC. It translates to CSASRSGRASYNEQFF.

This clonotype has a count of ten or more. V and J are TRBV6-1 and TRBJ2-6; 7 bases map to TRBD2. This CDR3 is 15 amino acids long. Germline V gene data show CDR1 as MNHNS and CDR2 as SASEGT. J gave up 1 base and V 8 bases, and 5 bases lay outside the gene matches. The CDR3 nucleotides are TGTGCCAGCGGGCTAGCGGCTTCTGGGGCCAACGTCCTGACTTTC. This gives the protein CASGLAASGANVLTF.

This chain connects TRBV2 to TRBJ2-7, with D perhaps TRBD2 (5 bases). V lost 6 bases and J 2 bases, leaving 11 bases between the germline ends. CDR3 length: 13 amino acids. Germline V lookup: CDR1 SNHLY, CDR2 FYNNEI. CDR3 protein: CASSPGITYEQYF. The CDR3 DNA sequence: TGTGCCAGCAGCCCCGGGATTACCTACGAGCAGTACTTC.

The rearrangement uses TRBV2 and TRBJ1-2; 12 bases map to TRBD1. CDR1 and CDR2 (germline): SNHLY, FYNNEI. The CDR3 loop spans 15 amino acids. The V segment lost 7 bases and the J segment 7 bases; nucleotides outside the gene matches: 10. CDR3 in DNA: TGTGCCAGCAAACCTCCGGGACAGGGGGCGATTGGCTACACCTTC. The encoded protein is CASKPPGQGAIGYTF. The whole variable domain, remainder taken from reference TRBV2 and TRBJ1-2, is EPEVTQTPSHQVTQMGQEVILRCVPISNHLYFYWYRQILGQKVEFLVSFYNNEISEKSEIFDDQFSVERPDGSNFTLKIRSTKLEDSAMYFCASKPPGQGAIGYTFGSGTRLTVV.

Ten or more counts support this clonotype. The chain combines TRBV4-1 with TRBJ1-6; D gene unclear. The V gene lost 0 bases and the J gene lost 0 bases, with 9 bases spanning the gap. CDR3 size: 17 residues. CDR1 and CDR2 from the germline V gene are MGHRA and YSYEKL. CDR3 nucleotides: TGCGCCAGCAGCCAAGACCTAAAAAGCTCCTATAATTCACCCCTCCACTTT. Translated, it gives CASSQDLKSSYNSPLHF.